The clone carrying this T cell receptor (beta chain) is a singleton in its sample. What it binds is not known. These data belong to a study of response to subunit inactivated influenza vaccine. General study findings and limits: Authors proposed each seasonal influenza vaccination draws in few new T cells.

CDR3 length: 15 residues. The V end was cut by 2 bases, the J end by 5 bases, with 14 bases between. CDR1 and CDR2 (germline): SGHDT, YYEEEE. TCRdb itself ran the RT-PCR reads through MiXCR, one entry per CDR3 protein. The sample records hundreds of thousands of distinct CDR3 sequences, around 25% being singletons. The material was CD4+ T cells sorted from PBMCs, obtained roughly 5 days after vaccination. The TCR originated in a man in his forties or fifties who received an inactivated influenza vaccine. This chain connects TRBV5-6 to TRBJ2-1, with D tentatively TRBD1 (5 bases). CDR3 DNA: TGTGCCAGCAGCTTCTTTTCTAAGGGGCACAATGAGCAGTTCTTC. Its protein is CASSFFSKGHNEQFF. Based on the CDR3 plus reference TRBV5-6 and TRBJ2-1, the full variable domain is DAGVTQSPTHLIKTRGQQVTLRCSPKSGHDTVSWYQQALGQGPQFIFQYYEEEERQRGNFPDRFSGHQFPNYSSELNVNALLLGDSALYLCASSFFSKGHNEQFFGPGTRLTVL.